The 10 T cell receptor beta chains below were found in one sample sequenced in a study of CD8 T cells in ankylosing spondylitis. TCRdb fed the 5' RACE reads into MiXCR, producing one record per CDR3 protein. The repertoire holds fewer than 550,000 distinct CDR3 sequences, roughly 5% seen once, with roughly 3.5% in the top ten. Points from the study as a whole: Ankylosing spondylitis blood seemed to carry a telltale TCR beta motif made of several highly homologous variants.

No antigen has been assigned to these receptors. Material: blood, either unsorted or a sorted T cell fraction (not recorded which). The receptors derive from a male donor with ankylosing spondylitis.

There are many counts of this clonotype. The chain joins TRBV7-6 to TRBJ2-1; either TRBD1 or TRBD2 may supply D (5 bases each). The CDR3 runs to 15 residues. V lost 2 bases and J 6 bases, leaving 14 bases between the germline ends. Germline V gene sequence: CDR1 SGHVS, CDR2 FNYEAQ. CDR3: CASSLLGERLNEQFF. The CDR3 DNA reads TGTGCCAGCAGCTTATTGGGGGAACGTCTCAATGAGCAGTTCTTC.

This clonotype was detected ten times or more. The chain combines TRBV7-2 with TRBJ2-2; D is possibly TRBD1 (6 bases). With 5 bases removed from V and 5 bases from J, the gap between germline ends came to 15 bases. The CDR3 covers 15 residues. Germline CDR1 reads SGHTA; CDR2 reads FQGNSA. Here the CDR3 DNA reads TGTGCCAGCAGCGTGCGGACAGCCCTAACCGGGGAGCTGTTTTTT. Amino acid sequence: CASSVRTALTGELFF.

The sample holds many counts of this clonotype. The chain combines TRBV6-2 or TRBV6-3 with TRBJ2-1, with 7 bases lining up with TRBD2. CDR1 is MNHEY, CDR2 SVGEGT, per germline. CDR3 length: 17 residues. J lost 11 bases, V lost 5 bases, and 21 bases had no gene match. The CDR3 here is CASSSILRGTTGSKQFF. CDR3 DNA sequence: TGTGCCAGCAGTAGTATCCTTCGGGGGACTACCGGGAGTAAGCAGTTCTTC.

This clonotype was counted at least ten times. The chain joins TRBV12-3 or TRBV12-4 to TRBJ1-1; TRBD1 aligns across 8 bases. The CDR3 contains 16 residues. V shed 6 bases and J 2 bases; nucleotides not matched to a gene: 11. CDR3 DNA: TGTGCCAGCAGCCCTCAATCCGGACAGGGAAACACTGAAGCTTTCTTT. Translating gives CASSPQSGQGNTEAFF.

This clonotype was recorded at least ten times. V gene TRBV12-3 or TRBV12-4 combines with J gene TRBJ1-1; 7 bases fit TRBD1. J gave up 4 bases and V 2 bases, and 4 bases lay outside the gene matches. The CDR3 runs to 14 residues. The CDR3 protein is CASSLTGALTEAFF. CDR3 DNA: TGTGCCAGCAGTTTAACAGGGGCCCTCACTGAAGCTTTCTTT.

This clonotype was detected a few times. V and J are TRBV11-2 and TRBJ2-1; no clear D. The V gene lost 7 bases and the J gene lost 4 bases, with 23 bases spanning the gap. Germline-derived CDR1 and CDR2 are SGHAT and FQNNGV. The CDR3 sequence is 17 residues long. The CDR3 sequence: CASTSHLTKAPYNEQFF. CDR3 DNA: TGTGCCAGCACCAGCCACCTAACAAAAGCCCCGTACAATGAGCAGTTCTTC.

The sample holds a few counts of this clonotype. J is TRBJ2-7 and V is TRBV3-1; 13 bases fit TRBD2. Germline CDR1 and CDR2: LGHDT and YNNKEL (reference sequence). The CDR3 loop spans 18 amino acids. V was pared by 4 bases and J by 2 bases, with 11 bases of the junction left unmatched. DNA for the CDR3: TGTGCCAGCAGCCCGCGGTCCGGACTAGCGGGAGTCACCTACGAGCAGTACTTC. The encoded protein is CASSPRSGLAGVTYEQYF.

The table lists this clonotype with many counts. The chain employs TRBV5-1 and TRBJ2-7; D gene ambiguous. This CDR3 is 14 amino acids long. CDR1 is SGHRS and CDR2 is YFSETQ in the germline V gene. The V and J ends lost 5 bases and 2 bases respectively, with 14 bases between them. The CDR3 sequence: CASRNRLTAYEQYF. The CDR3, as DNA: TGCGCCAGCAGGAACCGACTGACGGCCTACGAGCAGTACTTC.

This clonotype was seen repeatedly, ten times or more. The V gene is TRBV7-2, the J gene TRBJ2-1; 7 positions agree with TRBD1. Germline assignment: CDR1 SGHTA and CDR2 FQGNSA. The V and J ends lost 2 bases and 2 bases, in that order; junction bases with no gene match: 6. CDR3 size: 16 residues. CDR3 bases: TGTGCCAGCAGCTTACCCACAGGGGTCACCTACAATGAGCAGTTCTTC. It specifies CASSLPTGVTYNEQFF.

This clonotype was detected ten times or more. The chain uses TRBV9 and TRBJ1-1; tentatively, D is TRBD1 (5 bases). Germline values: CDR1 SGDLS, CDR2 YYNGEE. The CDR3 sequence is 13 residues long. V gave up 0 bases and J gave up 6 bases, with 9 bases separating them. CDR3 region: CASSVVPGAEAFF. DNA of the CDR3: TGTGCCAGCAGCGTAGTGCCGGGGGCTGAAGCTTTCTTT.